A single sample is the source of the 21 T cell receptor beta chains below, sequenced in a study of blood T cell repertoires in COVID-19. The assay was immunoSEQ multiplex PCR, and TCRdb's table has in-frame clones only and misses some. Seen here are about 40,000 clones, 86% observed once, and the top ten hold about 5.5%. Material: peripheral blood. The receptors derive from a man between 40 and 49 years old with active COVID-19.

This clone has only a few counts. V and J are TRBV18 and TRBJ2-4, with no clear D. V was shortened by 2 bases and J by 0 bases, with 8 bases between the two germline ends. The CDR3 runs 15 residues. Germline assignment: CDR1 KGHSH and CDR2 LQKENI. CDR3 residues: CASSPSASAKNIQYF. CDR3 DNA sequence: TGTGCCAGCTCACCAAGCGCGTCAGCCAAAAACATTCAGTACTTC.

J is TRBJ2-5 and V is TRBV19; D is uncertain. Trimming left V 5 bases short and J 5 bases short, with 12 bases between. Per germline, CDR1 LNHDA and CDR2 SQIVND (reference sequence). This CDR3 is built from 13 residues. CDR3 DNA sequence: TGTGCCAGTAGTGCCCAACACCCGGAGACCCAGTACTTC. This gives the protein CASSAQHPETQYF.

The chain couples TRBV4-2 to TRBJ1-5, with D possibly matching TRBD1 (6 bases). The CDR3 runs to 15 residues. V was shortened by 3 bases and J by 5 bases, with 14 bases between the two germline ends. Per germline, CDR1 LGHNA and CDR2 YNFKEQ. In nucleotides, the CDR3 is TGTGCCAGCAGCCAGCTTAAACAGGGAGATCAGCCCCAGCATTTT. Protein sequence: CASSQLKQGDQPQHF.

This clone occurred a few times. V usage is TRBV20-1 and J usage is TRBJ1-2; TRBD1 matches 8 bases. Germline V gene data show CDR1 as DFQATT and CDR2 as SNEGSKA (reference sequence). The ends lost 3 bases at V and 3 bases at J; junction bases unmatched: 9. CDR3 length: 15 residues. This CDR3 reads CSASDPTGGDYGYTF. The CDR3 nucleotides are TGCAGTGCTAGTGATCCAACAGGGGGAGACTATGGCTACACCTTC.

The rearrangement joins TRBV29-1 to TRBJ2-1; a possible D gene is TRBD1 (5 bases). The germline V gene encodes CDR1 SQVTM and CDR2 ANQGSEA. CDR3 length: 14 amino acids. Trimming took 4 bases from V and 1 from J, leaving 11 bases between them. The chain's CDR3 is CSVVQQGSYNEQFF. CDR3 DNA sequence: TGCAGCGTTGTGCAGCAGGGATCCTACAATGAGCAGTTCTTC.

The V and J genes are TRBV6-6 and TRBJ2-4; possible D gene TRBD2, 7 bases. The CDR3 is made up of 16 amino acids. V was shortened by 2 bases and J by 0 bases, with 11 bases between the two germline ends. The germline V gene has CDR1 MNHNY and CDR2 SVGAGI (reference sequence). The CDR3 DNA reads TGTGCCAGCAGTTACCCGGGGGGCCTAGCCAAAAACATTCAGTACTTC. Its protein product is CASSYPGGLAKNIQYF.

The chain links TRBV6-5 to TRBJ1-2, with D hard to call. The CDR3 runs to 15 residues. The V gene lost 0 bases and the J gene lost 7 bases, with 15 bases spanning the gap. Germline V gene lookup returns CDR1 MNHEY and CDR2 SVGAGI. CDR3 loop: CASSYSSGSLGGYTF. The CDR3 DNA reads TGTGCCAGCAGTTACTCGTCAGGTTCCTTGGGTGGCTACACCTTC.

The genes are TRBV5-1 and TRBJ1-1, with D possibly being TRBD1 (5 bases). V gave up 6 bases and J gave up 3 bases, with 15 bases separating them. The V gene's germline CDR1 is SGHRS and CDR2 YFSETQ. The CDR3 is 14 residues long. The CDR3 coding sequence is TGCGCCAGCACCCCCGCAGGGTTTGACACTGAAGCTTTCTTT. Translating it yields CASTPAGFDTEAFF. The entire variable domain, with the rest obtained from reference TRBV5-1 and TRBJ1-1, is as follows: KAGVTQTPRYLIKTRGQQVTLSCSPISGHRSVSWYQQTPGQGLQFLFEYFSETQRNKGNFPGRFSGRQFSNSRSEMNVSTLELGDSALYLCASTPAGFDTEAFFGQGTRLTVV.

This chain's CDR3 is CSVEEGYSYNEQFF. The CDR3 DNA sequence: TGCAGCGTTGAAGAGGGCTACTCCTACAATGAGCAGTTCTTC. V and J are TRBV29-1 and TRBJ2-1; no clear D. Per germline, CDR1 SQVTM and CDR2 ANQGSEA. The CDR3 loop spans 14 amino acids. V was trimmed by 0 bases and J by 0 bases, leaving 6 bases between them.

In this sample, this clone turned up once. J is TRBJ1-2 and V is TRBV5-1; D gene unclear. Trimming left V 3 bases short and J 3 bases short, with 12 bases between. Germline CDR1 is SGHRS and CDR2 is YFSETQ. The CDR3 runs to 14 residues. CDR3 sequence (DNA): TGCGCCAGCAGCTCGAGCCCCGTTGACTATGGCTACACCTTC. As protein: CASSSSPVDYGYTF.

The chain combines TRBV6-5 with TRBJ1-1; D not certain. Germline V gene data show CDR1 as MNHEY and CDR2 as SVGAGI. Trimming shortened V by 0 bases and J by 11 bases, and 10 bases separated the two germline ends. CDR3 size: 12 residues. The CDR3 DNA follows: TGTGCCAGCAGTTACTCATACGGGGAGGCTTTCTTT. It specifies CASSYSYGEAFF.

The chain recombines TRBV18 with TRBJ1-5; 7 bases agree with TRBD1. V lost 4 bases, J lost 6 bases, and 3 bases stayed unmatched. Germline CDR1 KGHSH, CDR2 LQKENI. This CDR3 is built from 13 residues. The CDR3 DNA is TGTGCCAGCTCACTAGACAGGGTTCAGCCCCAGCATTTT. Its protein product is CASSLDRVQPQHF.

This clone was counted between two and nine times. CDR3 protein: CAIAPGGRESNEQFF. In DNA, the CDR3 is TGTGCCATCGCTCCGGGCGGGAGGGAGAGCAATGAGCAGTTCTTC. The chain carries TRBV10-3 and TRBJ2-1, with 9 bases identical to TRBD2. The ends lost 8 bases at V and 6 bases at J; junction bases unmatched: 11. Germline CDR1 reads ENHRY; CDR2 reads SYGVKD. The CDR3 is 15 residues long.

The rearrangement links TRBV7-9 to TRBJ2-2; TRBD1 might be the D (6 bases). Germline V gene data show CDR1 as SEHNR and CDR2 as FQNEAQ (reference sequence). The CDR3 is 15 residues long. Trimming stripped 5 bases from V and 7 bases from J, with 17 bases between. CDR3 residues: CASSISGTPYGELFF. The CDR3 bases are TGTGCCAGCAGCATATCCGGGACACCATACGGGGAGCTGTTTTTT.

The chain recombines TRBV10-1 with TRBJ2-1; TRBD1 matches 8 bases. Germline CDR1 and CDR2: WNHNN and SYGVQD (reference sequence). The V gene end was trimmed by 9 bases and the J gene end by 0 bases; junction bases not matched to a gene: 1. The CDR3 runs to 13 residues. For the CDR3, the DNA is TGCGCCAGTGGACAGGGCTCCTACAATGAGCAGTTCTTC. Residues: CASGQGSYNEQFF.

The genes are TRBV2 and TRBJ2-3; 9 bases are a match to TRBD2. Germline values: CDR1 SNHLY, CDR2 FYNNEI. The CDR3 is made up of 16 amino acids. V was pared by 1 base and J by 4 bases, with 6 bases of the junction left unmatched. The CDR3 sequence is CASSEGFLAGSDTQYF. The CDR3 nucleotides read TGTGCCAGCAGTGAAGGATTCCTAGCGGGATCAGATACGCAGTATTTT. The whole variable domain, remainder taken from reference TRBV2 and TRBJ2-3, is EPEVTQTPSHQVTQMGQEVILRCVPISNHLYFYWYRQILGQKVEFLVSFYNNEISEKSEIFDDQFSVERPDGSNFTLKIRSTKLEDSAMYFCASSEGFLAGSDTQYFGPGTRLTVL.

The chain joins TRBV28 to TRBJ2-4; 8 nucleotides align to TRBD2. Losses at the gene ends were 7 bases for V and 6 bases for J; bases not matched to a gene: 8. Germline V gene lookup returns CDR1 MDHEN and CDR2 SYDVKM. The CDR3 runs to 14 residues. CDR3 in amino acids: CASIGAGGVNIQYF. The CDR3 DNA reads as TGTGCCAGCATAGGGGCGGGAGGAGTAAACATTCAGTACTTC. The full variable domain, in which reference TRBV28 and TRBJ2-4 provide the parts outside the CDR3, is DVKVTQSSRYLVKRTGEKVFLECVQDMDHENMFWYRQDPGLGLRLIYFSYDVKMKEKGDIPEGYSVSREKKERFSLILESASTNQTSMYLCASIGAGGVNIQYFGAGTRLSVL.

The chain is built from TRBV19 and TRBJ1-2, with a possible D match to TRBD1 (5 bases). V was shortened by 4 bases and J by 4 bases, with 16 bases between the two germline ends. CDR3 length: 15 amino acids. From germline, CDR1 is LNHDA and CDR2 SQIVND (reference sequence). This CDR3 is CASSSRADQGYGYTF. DNA for the CDR3: TGTGCCAGTAGTAGCAGGGCCGATCAAGGCTATGGCTACACCTTC.

This sequence joins TRBV24-1 and TRBJ1-5, with 9 nucleotides matching TRBD1. CDR1 is KGHDR, CDR2 SFDVKD, per germline. J was trimmed by 5 bases and V by 2 bases; bases with no gene match: 6. This CDR3 region has 16 residues. The CDR3 sequence: CATSDSDRGGDQPQHF. The DNA of the CDR3 is TGTGCCACCAGTGATTCCGACAGGGGGGGGGATCAGCCCCAGCATTTT.

The rearrangement links TRBV10-3 to TRBJ1-1, with 9 positions matching TRBD1. Germline CDR1 is ENHRY and CDR2 is SYGVKD. Germline trimming cut 6 bases from V and 3 bases from J; bases unmatched to any gene: 8. The CDR3 is 15 amino acids. CDR3 amino acids: CAIRGGTGKDTEAFF. The CDR3 nucleotides are TGTGCCATCAGGGGGGGGACAGGGAAGGACACTGAAGCTTTCTTT.

This chain uses TRBV2 with TRBJ2-2, with D tentatively TRBD2 (6 bases). V was cut by 3 bases and J by 4 bases, with 12 bases left in between. The CDR3 length is 15 residues. CDR1 SNHLY and CDR2 FYNNEI come from the germline V gene. In DNA form, the CDR3 reads TGTGCCAGCAGTGATCCTAGCGACGGCACCGGGGAGCTGTTTTTT. It specifies CASSDPSDGTGELFF.